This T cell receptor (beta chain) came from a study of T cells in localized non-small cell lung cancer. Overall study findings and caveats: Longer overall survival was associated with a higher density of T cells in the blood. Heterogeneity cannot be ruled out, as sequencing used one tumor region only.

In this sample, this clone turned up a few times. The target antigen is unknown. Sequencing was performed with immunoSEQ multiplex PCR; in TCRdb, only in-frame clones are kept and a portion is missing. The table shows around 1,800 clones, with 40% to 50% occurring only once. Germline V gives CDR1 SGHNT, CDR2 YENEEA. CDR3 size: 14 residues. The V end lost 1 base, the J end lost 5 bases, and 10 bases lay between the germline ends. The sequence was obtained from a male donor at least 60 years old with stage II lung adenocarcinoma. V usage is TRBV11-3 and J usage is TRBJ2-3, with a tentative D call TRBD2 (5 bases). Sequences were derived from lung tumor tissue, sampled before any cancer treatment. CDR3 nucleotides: TGTGCCAGCAGCTTAGGTGGGAGAGTAGATACGCAGTATTTT. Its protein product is CASSLGGRVDTQYF.